This TCR beta chain was sequenced for a study of blood T cell repertoires in COVID-19. Study background: The cDNA or gDNA used as material had been derived from T cells, B-cell-depleted T cells, or PBMCs.

Per the original methods: The assay estimated nucleated cells by amplifying reference gene primers. The assay was immunoSEQ multiplex PCR, and TCRdb's table has in-frame clones only and misses some. The V and J calls and clone size come from that table; D and trimming were worked out from the DNA. Of under 100,000 clones listed, roughly nine tenths were seen once; the top ten hold around 16%. Between the trimmed V and J ends, which lost 10 bases and 0 bases, there was a span of 9 bases. The CDR3 spans 13 residues. Germline CDR1 MNHNY, CDR2 SVGAGI (reference sequence). The clonotype comes from a male donor with acute or convalescent COVID-19. The sequenced sample was peripheral blood. J is TRBJ2-2 and V is TRBV6-6; D possibly corresponds to TRBD1 (5 bases). CDR3 coding DNA: TGTGCCACGCGGACAACGAACACCGGGGAGCTGTTTTTT. Translated, it gives CATRTTNTGELFF.